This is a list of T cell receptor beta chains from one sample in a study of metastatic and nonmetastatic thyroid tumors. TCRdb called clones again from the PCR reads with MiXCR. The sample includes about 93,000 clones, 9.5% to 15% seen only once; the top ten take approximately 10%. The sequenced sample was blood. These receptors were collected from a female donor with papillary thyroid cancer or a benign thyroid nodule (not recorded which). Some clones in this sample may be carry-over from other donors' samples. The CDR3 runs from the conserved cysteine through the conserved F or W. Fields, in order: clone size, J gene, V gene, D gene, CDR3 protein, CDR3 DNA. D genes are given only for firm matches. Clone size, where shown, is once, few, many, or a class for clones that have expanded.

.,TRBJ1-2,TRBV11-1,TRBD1,CASSLSGQGYALMLYGYTF,TGTGCCAGCAGCTTATCGGGACAGGGGTACGCCCTTATGCTATATGGCTACACCTTC
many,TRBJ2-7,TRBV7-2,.,CASSERDGPYEQYF,TGTGCCAGCAGCGAGAGGGACGGGCCCTACGAGCAGTACTTC
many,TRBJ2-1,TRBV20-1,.,CSAQTPMTEQFF,TGCAGTGCTCAGACCCCAATGACGGAGCAGTTCTTC
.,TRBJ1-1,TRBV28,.,CASSLGTEAFF,TGTGCCAGCAGCCTAGGGACTGAAGCTTTCTTT
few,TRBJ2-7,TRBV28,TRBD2,CASSLEREGYEQYF,TGTGCCAGCAGTTTAGAGCGGGAGGGCTACGAGCAGTACTTC
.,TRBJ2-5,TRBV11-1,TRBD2,CASSLGFTGGRLLGETQYF,TGTGCCAGCAGCTTAGGCTTTACCGGCGGGAGACTTTTAGGGGAGACCCAGTACTTC
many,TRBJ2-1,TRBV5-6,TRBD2,CASSSGTSGSYREQFF,TGTGCCAGCAGCAGTGGGACTAGCGGGAGTTACCGTGAGCAGTTCTTC
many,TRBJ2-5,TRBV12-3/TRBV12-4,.,CASSLAGGVQTQYF,TGTGCCAGCAGTTTAGCAGGGGGGGTGCAGACCCAGTACTTC
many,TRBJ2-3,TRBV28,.,CASSPPAGSADTQYF,TGTGCCAGCAGTCCCCCGGCAGGGTCCGCAGATACGCAGTATTTT
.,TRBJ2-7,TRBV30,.,CAWSTRGDEQYF,TGTGCCTGGAGCACACGGGGCGACGAGCAGTACTTC
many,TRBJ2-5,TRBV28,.,CASVGGGRETQYF,TGTGCCAGCGTGGGTGGGGGTAGGGAGACCCAGTACTTC
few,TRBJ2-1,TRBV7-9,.,CASSVDSHNEQFF,TGTGCCAGCAGCGTGGACAGCCATAATGAGCAGTTCTTC
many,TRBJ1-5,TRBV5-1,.,CASRGRVGPQHF,TGCGCCAGCAGGGGGCGGGTTGGGCCCCAGCATTTT
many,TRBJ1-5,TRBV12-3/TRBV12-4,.,CASSPRGRVVDQPQHF,TGTGCCAGCAGTCCCAGGGGCAGGGTGGTCGATCAGCCCCAGCATTTT
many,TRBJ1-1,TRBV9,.,CASSVDVPPLEAFF,TGTGCCAGCAGCGTAGACGTCCCACCACTCGAAGCTTTCTTT
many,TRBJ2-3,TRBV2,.,CASGSTDTQYF,TGTGCCAGCGGATCCACAGATACGCAGTATTTT
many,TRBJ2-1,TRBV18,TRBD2,CASSPGGAGNSYNEQFF,TGTGCCAGCTCCCCGGGGGGAGCGGGAAACTCCTACAATGAGCAGTTCTTC
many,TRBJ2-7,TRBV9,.,CASSVAGSYEQYF,TGTGCCAGCAGCGTGGCCGGATCCTACGAGCAGTACTTC
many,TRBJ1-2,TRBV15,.,CATSRDTEGGYGYTF,TGTGCCACCAGCAGAGATACGGAGGGGGGCTATGGCTACACCTTC
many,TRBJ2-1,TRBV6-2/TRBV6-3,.,CASSYLKEAPVYNEQFF,TGTGCCAGCAGTTACTTGAAAGAAGCCCCGGTCTACAATGAGCAGTTCTTC
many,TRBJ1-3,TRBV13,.,CASSLQISGNTIYF,TGTGCCAGCAGCTTACAGATCTCGGGAAACACCATATATTTT
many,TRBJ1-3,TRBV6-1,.,CAGEVSKSSGNTIYF,TGTGCCGGTGAGGTGTCGAAATCCTCTGGAAACACCATATATTTT
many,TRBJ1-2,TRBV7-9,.,CASSSTSGQFRRNYGYTF,TGTGCCAGCAGCTCGACTTCAGGACAGTTCAGAAGAAACTATGGCTACACCTTC